Listed below are T cell receptor beta chains from one sample, sequenced in a study of T cell responses to AZD1222 COVID-19 vaccine. TCRdb's table, derived via immunoSEQ multiplex PCR, lists solely in-frame clones and lacks some. The data show around 120,000 clones, approximately 92% seen once. The sequenced sample was peripheral blood, obtained on day 0 of AZD1222 vaccination. The receptor source for this set is an adult in good health. Each CDR3 is given with its conserved first and last residue. The D gene is left open where the match is weak. Some rows have no size entry. The others give once, few or many, or a class for an expanded clone.

>TRBD1|.|TRBJ1-3|TRBV4-2
CASRLDRGPGNTIYF
TGTGCCAGCAGGCTTGACAGGGGGCCTGGAAACACCATATATTTT
>.|.|TRBJ1-2|TRBV5-1
CASSSDSGQRKYGYTF
TGCGCCAGCAGCTCGGACAGCGGTCAGAGGAAATATGGCTACACCTTC
>.|.|TRBJ1-4|TRBV27
CASSSSDSYNEKLFF
TGTGCCAGCAGTTCATCGGACAGTTATAATGAAAAACTGTTTTTT
>TRBD1|.|TRBJ2-7|TRBV18
CASSPSPGGEQYF
TGTGCCAGCTCACCAAGCCCAGGGGGCGAGCAGTACTTC
>TRBD1|.|TRBJ1-1|TRBV19
CASSPGQGARRDTEAFF
TGTGCCAGTAGCCCGGGACAGGGGGCGCGTAGGGACACTGAAGCTTTCTTT
>.|.|TRBJ1-2|TRBV14
CASSQNSETHYGYTF
TGTGCCAGCAGCCAAAATTCCGAGACGCACTATGGCTACACCTTC
>.|.|TRBJ1-2|TRBV6-2/TRBV6-3
CASSYSKGEKNGYTF
TGTGCCAGCAGTTACTCGAAGGGGGAAAAGAATGGCTACACCTTC
>TRBD1|.|TRBJ1-1|TRBV5-4
CASFDRVNTEAFF
TGTGCCAGCTTTGACAGGGTGAACACTGAAGCTTTCTTT
>.|.|TRBJ1-1|TRBV6-5
CASSYSPGNTEAFF
TGTGCCAGCAGTTATTCCCCGGGTAACACTGAAGCTTTCTTT
>TRBD2|.|TRBJ2-1|TRBV5-6
CASSRGVGPYNEQFF
TGTGCCAGCAGCCGGGGGGTCGGCCCCTACAATGAGCAGTTCTTC
>TRBD1|.|TRBJ2-5|TRBV5-1
CASSYWKTGDRVPTQYF
TGCGCCAGCAGCTATTGGAAGACCGGGGACAGGGTCCCTACCCAGTACTTC
>.|.|TRBJ2-1|TRBV9
CASSLREELPSSYNEQFF
TGTGCCAGCAGCCTAAGGGAGGAACTGCCGAGCTCCTACAATGAGCAGTTCTTC
>.|few|TRBJ2-7|TRBV2
CASREDAPIYEQYF
TGTGCCAGCAGGGAGGACGCCCCGATCTACGAGCAGTACTTC
>TRBD2|.|TRBJ2-2|TRBV27
CASRRTGTSGTGELFF
TGTGCCAGCAGGAGAACCGGGACTAGCGGCACCGGGGAGCTGTTTTTT